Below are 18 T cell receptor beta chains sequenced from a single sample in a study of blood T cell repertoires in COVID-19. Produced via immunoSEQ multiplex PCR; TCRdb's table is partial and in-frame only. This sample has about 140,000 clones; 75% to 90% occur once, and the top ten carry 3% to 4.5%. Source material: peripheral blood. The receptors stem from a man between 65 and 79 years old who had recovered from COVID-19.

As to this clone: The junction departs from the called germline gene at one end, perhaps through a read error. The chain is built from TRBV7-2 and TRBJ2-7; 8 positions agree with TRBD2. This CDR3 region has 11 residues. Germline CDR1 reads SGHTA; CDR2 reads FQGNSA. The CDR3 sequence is CASSPGTRIHF. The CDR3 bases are TGTGCCAGCAGCCCTGGGACTAGGATTCACTTC. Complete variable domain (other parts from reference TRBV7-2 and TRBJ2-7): GAGVSQSPSNKVTEKGKDVELRCDPISGHTALYWYRQSLGQGLEFLIYFQGNSAPDKSGLPSDRFSAERTGGSVSTLTIQRTQQEDSAVYLCASSPGTRIHFGPGTRLTVT.

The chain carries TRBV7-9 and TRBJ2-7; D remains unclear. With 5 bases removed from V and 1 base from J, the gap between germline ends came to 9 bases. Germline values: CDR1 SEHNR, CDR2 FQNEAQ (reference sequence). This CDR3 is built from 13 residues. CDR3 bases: TGTGCCAGCAGCCCCGACGGGTCCTACGAGCAGTACTTC. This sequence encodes CASSPDGSYEQYF.

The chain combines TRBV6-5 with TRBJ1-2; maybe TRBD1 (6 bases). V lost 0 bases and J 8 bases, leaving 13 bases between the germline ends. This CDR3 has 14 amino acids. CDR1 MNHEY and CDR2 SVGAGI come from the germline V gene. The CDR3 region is CASSYSFGGRGYTF. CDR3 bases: TGTGCCAGCAGTTACTCATTCGGGGGGCGCGGCTACACCTTC.

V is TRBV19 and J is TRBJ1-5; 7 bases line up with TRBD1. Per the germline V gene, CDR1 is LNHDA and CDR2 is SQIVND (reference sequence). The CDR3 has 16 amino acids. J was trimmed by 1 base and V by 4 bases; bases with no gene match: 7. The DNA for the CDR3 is TGTGCCAGTAGTAAGACGACAGGGAGGAGCAATCAGCCCCAGCATTTT. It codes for CASSKTTGRSNQPQHF.

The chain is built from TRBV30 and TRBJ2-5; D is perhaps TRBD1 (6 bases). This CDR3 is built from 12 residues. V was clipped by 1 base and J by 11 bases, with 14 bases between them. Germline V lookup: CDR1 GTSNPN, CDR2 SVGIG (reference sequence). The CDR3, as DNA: TGTGCCTGGAGTGGGCCAGGGGTCGAACAGTACTTC. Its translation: CAWSGPGVEQYF. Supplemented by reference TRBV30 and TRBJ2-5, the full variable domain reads SQTIHQWPATLVQPVGSPLSLECTVEGTSNPNLYWYRQAAGRGLQLLFYSVGIGQISSEVPQNLSASRPQDRQFILSSKKLLLSDSGFYLCAWSGPGVEQYFGPGTRLLVL.

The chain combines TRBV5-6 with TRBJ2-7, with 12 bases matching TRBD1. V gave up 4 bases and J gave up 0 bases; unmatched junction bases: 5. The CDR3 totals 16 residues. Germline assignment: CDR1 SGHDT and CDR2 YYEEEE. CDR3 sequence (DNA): TGTGCCAGCAGCCGTGGGACAGGGGGCTTCTCCTACGAGCAGTACTTC. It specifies CASSRGTGGFSYEQYF.

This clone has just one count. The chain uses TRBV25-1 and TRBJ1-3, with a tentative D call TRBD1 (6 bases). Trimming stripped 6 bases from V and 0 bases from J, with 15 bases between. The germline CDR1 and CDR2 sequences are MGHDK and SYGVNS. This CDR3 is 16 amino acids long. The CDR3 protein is CASRGTDSVSGNTIYF. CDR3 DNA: TGTGCCAGCAGGGGTACGGACAGTGTCTCTGGAAACACCATATATTTT.

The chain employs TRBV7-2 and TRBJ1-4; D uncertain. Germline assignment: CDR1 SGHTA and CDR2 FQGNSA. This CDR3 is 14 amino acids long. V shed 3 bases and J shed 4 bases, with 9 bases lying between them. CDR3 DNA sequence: TGTGCCAGCAGCTTCACTGGTGGTAATGAAAAACTGTTTTTT. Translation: CASSFTGGNEKLFF.

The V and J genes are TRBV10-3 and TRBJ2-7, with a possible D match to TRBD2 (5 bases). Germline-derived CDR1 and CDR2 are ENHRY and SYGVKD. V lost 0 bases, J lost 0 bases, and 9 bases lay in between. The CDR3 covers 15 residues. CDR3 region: CAISESPGSSYEQYF. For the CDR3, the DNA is TGTGCCATCAGTGAGTCACCGGGAAGCTCCTACGAGCAGTACTTC.

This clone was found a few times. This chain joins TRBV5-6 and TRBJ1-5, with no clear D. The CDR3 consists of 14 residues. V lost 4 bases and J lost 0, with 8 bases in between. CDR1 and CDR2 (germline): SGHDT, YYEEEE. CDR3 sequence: CASSPRYSNQPQHF. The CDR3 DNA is TGTGCCAGCAGCCCGCGATATAGCAATCAGCCCCAGCATTTT.

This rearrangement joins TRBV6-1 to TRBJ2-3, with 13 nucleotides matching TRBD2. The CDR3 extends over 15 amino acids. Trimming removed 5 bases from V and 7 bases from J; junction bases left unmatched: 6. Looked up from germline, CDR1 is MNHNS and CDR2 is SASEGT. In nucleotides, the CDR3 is TGTGCCAGCAGTCCAACTAGCGGGAGGGCCTATACGCAGTATTTT. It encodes CASSPTSGRAYTQYF.

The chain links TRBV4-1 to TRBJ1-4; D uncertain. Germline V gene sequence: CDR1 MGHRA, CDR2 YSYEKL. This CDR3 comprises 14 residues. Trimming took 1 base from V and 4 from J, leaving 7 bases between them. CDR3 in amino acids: CASSQVPRNEKLFF. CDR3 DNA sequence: TGCGCCAGCAGCCAAGTTCCCCGTAATGAAAAACTGTTTTTT.

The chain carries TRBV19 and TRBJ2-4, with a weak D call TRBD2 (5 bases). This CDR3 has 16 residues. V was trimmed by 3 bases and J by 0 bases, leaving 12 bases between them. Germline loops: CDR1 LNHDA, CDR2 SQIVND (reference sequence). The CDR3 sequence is CASSIFASGAKNIQYF. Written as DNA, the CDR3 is TGTGCCAGTAGTATCTTCGCGAGCGGAGCCAAAAACATTCAGTACTTC.

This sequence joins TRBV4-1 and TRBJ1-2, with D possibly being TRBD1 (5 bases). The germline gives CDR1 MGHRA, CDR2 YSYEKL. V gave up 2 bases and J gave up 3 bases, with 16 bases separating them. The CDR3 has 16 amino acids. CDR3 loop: CASSQSGKGPHYGYTF. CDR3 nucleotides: TGCGCCAGCAGCCAAAGTGGTAAGGGGCCTCACTATGGCTACACCTTC.

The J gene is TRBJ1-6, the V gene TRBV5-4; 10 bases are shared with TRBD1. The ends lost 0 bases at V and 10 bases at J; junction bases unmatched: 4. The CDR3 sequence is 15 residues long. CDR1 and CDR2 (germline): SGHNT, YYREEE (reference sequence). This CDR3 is CASSLEGDRGSPLHF. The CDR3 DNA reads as TGTGCCAGCAGCTTGGAAGGGGACAGGGGCTCACCCCTCCACTTT.

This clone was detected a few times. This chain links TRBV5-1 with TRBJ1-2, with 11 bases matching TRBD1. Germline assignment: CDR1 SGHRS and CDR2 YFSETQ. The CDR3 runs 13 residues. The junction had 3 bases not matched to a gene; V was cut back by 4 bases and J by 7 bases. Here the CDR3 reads CASSLGTGGGYTF. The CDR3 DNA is TGCGCCAGCAGCCTTGGGACAGGGGGTGGCTACACCTTC.

The CDR3 is CASSSFWATPYNEQFF. The CDR3 nucleotides read TGTGCCAGCAGTTCCTTCTGGGCTACACCCTACAATGAGCAGTTCTTC. This chain joins TRBV27 and TRBJ2-1; no clear D. V was trimmed by 4 bases and J by 2 bases, leaving 15 bases between them. Germline V lookup: CDR1 MNHEY, CDR2 SMNVEV (reference sequence). The CDR3 runs 16 residues.

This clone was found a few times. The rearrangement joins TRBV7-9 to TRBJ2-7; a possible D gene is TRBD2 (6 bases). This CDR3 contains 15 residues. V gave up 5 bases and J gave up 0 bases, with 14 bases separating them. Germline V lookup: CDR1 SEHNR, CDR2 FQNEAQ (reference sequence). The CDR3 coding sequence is TGTGCCAGCAGCCCCGGGACTTCTAGCTCCTACGAGCAGTACTTC. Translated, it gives CASSPGTSSSYEQYF.